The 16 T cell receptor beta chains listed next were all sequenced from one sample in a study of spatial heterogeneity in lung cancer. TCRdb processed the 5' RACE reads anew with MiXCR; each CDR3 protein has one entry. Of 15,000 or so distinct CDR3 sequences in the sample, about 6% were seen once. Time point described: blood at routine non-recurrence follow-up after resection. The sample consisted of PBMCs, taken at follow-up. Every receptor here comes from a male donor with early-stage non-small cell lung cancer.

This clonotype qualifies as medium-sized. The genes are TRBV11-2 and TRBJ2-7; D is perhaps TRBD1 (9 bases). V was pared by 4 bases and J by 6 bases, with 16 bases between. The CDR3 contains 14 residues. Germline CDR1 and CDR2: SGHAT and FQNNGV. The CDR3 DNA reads TGTGCCAGCAGCTCGGGGGGGACAGGGTCCGAGCAGTACTTC. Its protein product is CASSSGGTGSEQYF.

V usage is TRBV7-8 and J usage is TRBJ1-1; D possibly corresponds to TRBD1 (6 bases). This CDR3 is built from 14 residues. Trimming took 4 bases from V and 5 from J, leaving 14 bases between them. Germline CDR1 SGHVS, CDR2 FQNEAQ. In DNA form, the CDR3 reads TGTGCCAGCAGCTCAGAGGGGGGATGGACTGAAGCTTTCTTT. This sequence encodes CASSSEGGWTEAFF.

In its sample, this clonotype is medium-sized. CDR3 region: CASSPTLAGYTEAFF. CDR3 DNA: TGTGCCAGCAGCCCGACCCTAGCGGGATACACTGAAGCTTTCTTT. The chain carries TRBV7-9 and TRBJ1-1, with D uncertain. The CDR3 is made up of 15 amino acids. Trimming cost V 5 bases and J 3 bases, with 16 bases left between them. Per germline, CDR1 SEHNR and CDR2 FQNEAQ (reference sequence).

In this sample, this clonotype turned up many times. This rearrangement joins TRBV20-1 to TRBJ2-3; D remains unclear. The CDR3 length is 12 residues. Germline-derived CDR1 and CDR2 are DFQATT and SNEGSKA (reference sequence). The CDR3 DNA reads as TGCGGCACCCGTACTAGCACAGATACGCAGTATTTT. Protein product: CGTRTSTDTQYF.

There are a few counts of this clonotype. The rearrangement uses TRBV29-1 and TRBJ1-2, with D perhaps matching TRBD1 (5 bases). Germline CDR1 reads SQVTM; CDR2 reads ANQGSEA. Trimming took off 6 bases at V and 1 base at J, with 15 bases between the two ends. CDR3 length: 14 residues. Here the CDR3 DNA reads TGCAGCGTCATCCCCCAGACAGATAACTATGGCTACACCTTC. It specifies CSVIPQTDNYGYTF.

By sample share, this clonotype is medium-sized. CDR3 in amino acids: CASSPSGQGGNIQYF. CDR3 in DNA: TGTGCCAGCAGTCCTTCAGGACAGGGGGGGAACATTCAGTACTTC. The J gene is TRBJ2-4, the V gene TRBV28, with TRBD1 matching over 10 bases. CDR3 length: 15 amino acids. V was pared by 5 bases and J by 7 bases, with 8 bases of the junction left unmatched. Germline V lookup: CDR1 MDHEN, CDR2 SYDVKM.

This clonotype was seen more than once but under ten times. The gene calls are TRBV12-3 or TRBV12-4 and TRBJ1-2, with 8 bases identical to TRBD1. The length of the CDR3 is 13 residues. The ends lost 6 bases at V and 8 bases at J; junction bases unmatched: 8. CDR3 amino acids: CASRQGQVRGYTF. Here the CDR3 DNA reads TGTGCCAGCAGGCAGGGACAGGTCCGGGGCTACACCTTC.

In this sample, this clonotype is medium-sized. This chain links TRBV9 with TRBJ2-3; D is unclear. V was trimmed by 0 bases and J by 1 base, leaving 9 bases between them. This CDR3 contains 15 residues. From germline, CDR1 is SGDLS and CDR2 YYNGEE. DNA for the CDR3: TGTGCCAGCAGCGTAGGTGTGGTAGGCACAGATACGCAGTATTTT. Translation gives CASSVGVVGTDTQYF.

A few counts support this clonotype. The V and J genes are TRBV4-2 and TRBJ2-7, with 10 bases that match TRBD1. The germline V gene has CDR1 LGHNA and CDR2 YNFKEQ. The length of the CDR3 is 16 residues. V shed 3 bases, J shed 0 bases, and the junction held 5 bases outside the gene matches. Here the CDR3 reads CASSQARTGGSYEQYF. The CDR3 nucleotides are TGTGCCAGCAGCCAGGCCCGGACAGGGGGCTCCTACGAGCAGTACTTC.

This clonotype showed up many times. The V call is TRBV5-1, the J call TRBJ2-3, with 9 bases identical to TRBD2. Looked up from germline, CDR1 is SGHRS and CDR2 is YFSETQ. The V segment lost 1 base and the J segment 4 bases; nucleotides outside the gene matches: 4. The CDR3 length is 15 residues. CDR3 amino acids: CASSLLASGADTQYF. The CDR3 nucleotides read TGCGCCAGCAGCTTGCTGGCTAGCGGGGCAGATACGCAGTATTTT.

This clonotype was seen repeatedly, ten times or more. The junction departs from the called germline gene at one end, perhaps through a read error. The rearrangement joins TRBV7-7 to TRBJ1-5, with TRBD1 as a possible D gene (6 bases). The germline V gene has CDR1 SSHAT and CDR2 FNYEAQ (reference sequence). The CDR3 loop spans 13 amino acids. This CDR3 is CASSLGQNQPQHF. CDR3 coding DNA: TGTGCTAGCAGCTTAGGACAGAATCAGCCCCAGCATTTT.

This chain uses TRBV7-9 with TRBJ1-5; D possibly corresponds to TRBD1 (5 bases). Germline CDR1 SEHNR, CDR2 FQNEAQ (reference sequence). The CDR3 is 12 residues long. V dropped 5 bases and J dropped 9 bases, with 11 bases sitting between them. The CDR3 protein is CASSDGGLPQHF. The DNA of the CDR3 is TGTGCCAGCAGCGACGGGGGTCTGCCCCAGCATTTT.

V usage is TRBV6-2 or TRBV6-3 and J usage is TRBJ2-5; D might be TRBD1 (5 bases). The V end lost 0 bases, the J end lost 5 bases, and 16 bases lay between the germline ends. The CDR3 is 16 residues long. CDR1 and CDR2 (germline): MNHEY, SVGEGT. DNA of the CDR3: TGTGCCAGCAGTTACTCGCGGCAAAAGACAGAGGAGACCCAGTACTTC. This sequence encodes CASSYSRQKTEETQYF.

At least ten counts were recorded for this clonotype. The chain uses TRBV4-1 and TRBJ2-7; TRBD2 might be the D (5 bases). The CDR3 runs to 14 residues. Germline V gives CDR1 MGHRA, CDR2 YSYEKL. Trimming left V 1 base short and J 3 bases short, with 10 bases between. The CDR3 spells CASSQVQAGYEQYF. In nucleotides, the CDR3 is TGCGCCAGCAGCCAAGTGCAGGCGGGCTACGAGCAGTACTTC.

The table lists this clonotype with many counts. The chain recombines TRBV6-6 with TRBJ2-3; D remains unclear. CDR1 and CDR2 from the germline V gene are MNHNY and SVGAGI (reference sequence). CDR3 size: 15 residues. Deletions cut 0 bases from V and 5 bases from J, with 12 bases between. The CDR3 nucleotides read TGTGCCAGCAGTTACTCGGGGTCGGTTGGAGATACGCAGTATTTT. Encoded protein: CASSYSGSVGDTQYF.

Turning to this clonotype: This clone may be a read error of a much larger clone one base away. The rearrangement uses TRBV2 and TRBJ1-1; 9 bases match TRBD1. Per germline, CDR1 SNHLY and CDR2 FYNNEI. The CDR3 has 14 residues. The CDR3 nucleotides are TGTGCCAGCAGTGAAGGGGGACAGGGCTTTAGAGCTTCCTTT. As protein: CASSEGGQGFRASF.